The 25 T cell receptor beta chains below all came from one sample that was sequenced in a study of blood T cell repertoires in COVID-19. Generated by immunoSEQ multiplex PCR, the TCRdb table keeps only in-frame clones and is missing some. The table has about 190,000 clones, around 86% seen once. The sequenced material came from peripheral blood. The origin of the receptors is a man aged 35-49 years with acute or convalescent COVID-19.

This clone was detected once. This chain connects TRBV2 to TRBJ2-6; D is perhaps TRBD1 (6 bases). The CDR3 is 16 residues long. The V and J ends lost 6 bases and 4 bases respectively, with 16 bases between them. In germline, CDR1 is SNHLY, CDR2 FYNNEI. The CDR3 DNA is TGTGCCAGCAGAGTGTCAGGGGTAGGGGGGGCCAACGTCCTGACTTTC. It yields the protein CASRVSGVGGANVLTF. The complete variable domain, with remaining parts taken from reference TRBV2 and TRBJ2-6, reads EPEVTQTPSHQVTQMGQEVILRCVPISNHLYFYWYRQILGQKVEFLVSFYNNEISEKSEIFDDQFSVERPDGSNFTLKIRSTKLEDSAMYFCASRVSGVGGANVLTFGAGSRLTVL.

The CDR3 bases are TGTGCCAGCAGTTTATCAAGGACTAGCTTTTACGAGCAGTACTTC. As protein: CASSLSRTSFYEQYF. This chain connects TRBV27 to TRBJ2-7; 8 bases are shared with TRBD2. This CDR3 contains 15 residues. With 0 bases clipped from V and 4 bases from J, the junction kept 5 bases outside the gene matches. The germline V gene encodes CDR1 MNHEY and CDR2 SMNVEV (reference sequence).

The chain combines TRBV9 with TRBJ2-5; D unresolved. The V gene lost 3 bases and the J gene lost 5 bases, with 17 bases spanning the gap. The CDR3 length is 15 residues. From germline, CDR1 is SGDLS and CDR2 YYNGEE. The DNA of the CDR3 is TGTGCCAGCAGCGCCGAACCAAAGCGTATGGAGACCCAGTACTTC. This encodes CASSAEPKRMETQYF.

V usage is TRBV7-6 and J usage is TRBJ2-5, with D uncertain. Trimming took off 5 bases at V and 5 bases at J, with 15 bases between the two ends. CDR3 size: 14 residues. Germline loops: CDR1 SGHVS, CDR2 FNYEAQ. CDR3: CASSLWSHGETQYF. DNA for the CDR3: TGTGCCAGCAGCCTCTGGTCCCACGGGGAGACCCAGTACTTC.

This clone occurred once. The rearrangement links TRBV6-5 to TRBJ1-1; a weak D match, TRBD1 (6 bases). Germline V gene sequence: CDR1 MNHEY, CDR2 SVGAGI. V gave up 5 bases and J gave up 5 bases, with 6 bases separating them. The CDR3 has 11 amino acids. In DNA form, the CDR3 reads TGTGCCAGCAGTCAGGGGACTGAAGCTTTCTTT. Its translation is CASSQGTEAFF.

CDR3 sequence: CASGVTGSRDEQYF. The CDR3 bases are TGTGCCAGCGGAGTGACAGGGAGTAGGGACGAGCAGTACTTC. V gene TRBV2 combines with J gene TRBJ2-7, with 7 positions matching TRBD1. This CDR3 region has 14 residues. The ends lost 8 bases at V and 5 bases at J; junction bases unmatched: 12. Germline CDR1 reads SNHLY; CDR2 reads FYNNEI.

The chain couples TRBV19 to TRBJ1-2, with TRBD1 identical over 10 bases. Germline CDR1 reads LNHDA; CDR2 reads SQIVND (reference sequence). CDR3 length: 15 amino acids. The trim removed 3 bases at V and 5 bases at J, leaving 6 bases unmatched. CDR3 sequence (DNA): TGTGCCAGTAGTATGGGGACAGGGGCTCGTTATGGCTACACCTTC. Translated, it gives CASSMGTGARYGYTF.

The rearrangement uses TRBV18 and TRBJ1-5; D not certain. The CDR3 is 14 amino acids. V lost 2 bases to trimming and J lost 5 bases, with 10 bases between them. Per the germline V gene, CDR1 is KGHSH and CDR2 is LQKENI. Here the CDR3 reads CASSPSGGYQPQHF. The DNA for the CDR3 is TGTGCCAGCTCACCAAGCGGAGGCTATCAGCCCCAGCATTTT.

The chain recombines TRBV28 with TRBJ2-7; 7 nucleotides line up with TRBD1. Germline CDR1 and CDR2: MDHEN and SYDVKM. CDR3 length: 16 residues. Trimming cost V 4 bases and J 0 bases; bases outside gene matches: 9. The CDR3 nucleotides read TGTGCCAGCAGTTATCCTACCGGGACAGCCTCCTACGAGCAGTACTTC. The encoded protein is CASSYPTGTASYEQYF.

The chain uses TRBV7-3 and TRBJ2-3, with 14 bases fitting TRBD2. Germline CDR1 is SGHTA and CDR2 is FQGTGA. Trimming took 2 bases from V and 0 from J; bases not matched to a gene: 1. This CDR3 is built from 17 residues. In DNA, the CDR3 is TGTGCCAGCAGCTTAGGACTAGCGGGGGGCAGCACAGATACGCAGTATTTT. Protein sequence: CASSLGLAGGSTDTQYF.

The chain joins TRBV13 to TRBJ2-3; 9 bases align to TRBD2. Germline CDR1 and CDR2: PRHDT and FYEKMQ (reference sequence). This CDR3 region has 16 residues. V shed 1 base and J 2 bases; nucleotides not matched to a gene: 4. The CDR3 coding sequence is TGTGCCAGCAGCTTAGCGCTAGCGGGGTTCACAGATACGCAGTATTTT. This codes for CASSLALAGFTDTQYF.

This chain links TRBV18 with TRBJ2-7; 8 nucleotides align to TRBD1. CDR1 and CDR2 (germline): KGHSH, LQKENI. V gave up 2 bases and J gave up 6 bases; unmatched junction bases: 6. The CDR3 covers 14 residues. The CDR3 sequence: CASSPGQGAGEQYF. CDR3 coding DNA: TGTGCCAGCTCACCAGGCCAGGGGGCGGGCGAGCAGTACTTC.

The chain joins TRBV12-5 to TRBJ1-1, with a possible D match to TRBD1 (6 bases). With 0 bases removed from V and 0 bases from J, the gap between germline ends came to 11 bases. This CDR3 is 16 amino acids long. Germline V gene lookup returns CDR1 LGHNT and CDR2 FRNRAP. In nucleotides, the CDR3 is TGTGCTAGTGGTTTGGTTACAGGGCCCTTGAACACTGAAGCTTTCTTT. Its protein is CASGLVTGPLNTEAFF.

The chain joins TRBV30 to TRBJ2-3; D perhaps matches TRBD2 (5 bases). Germline values: CDR1 GTSNPN, CDR2 SVGIG (reference sequence). The CDR3 is made up of 13 amino acids. Trimming took 2 bases from V and 3 from J, leaving 9 bases between them. The CDR3 DNA reads as TGTGCCTGGAGTTTCGGAGGAACAGATACGCAGTATTTT. Residues: CAWSFGGTDTQYF.

The chain carries TRBV6-2 or TRBV6-3 and TRBJ2-5; possible D gene TRBD2, 6 bases. This CDR3 is 15 amino acids long. Germline CDR1 MNHEY, CDR2 SVGEGT. V lost 4 bases and J lost 5, with 17 bases in between. The CDR3 DNA follows: TGTGCCAGCAGTTCGCTCGGGGGAGCCTTGGAGACCCAGTACTTC. Its translation: CASSSLGGALETQYF.

The CDR3 DNA reads as TGTGCCAGCACCAAGGGGGGGCGAACTGAAGCTTTCTTT. It is translated as CASTKGGRTEAFF. The rearrangement links TRBV28 to TRBJ1-1; weak D call: TRBD1 (6 bases). CDR1 MDHEN and CDR2 SYDVKM come from the germline V gene. Trimming left V 7 bases short and J 5 bases short, with 14 bases between. The CDR3 covers 13 residues. The full variable domain, completed using reference TRBV28 and TRBJ1-1, is DVKVTQSSRYLVKRTGEKVFLECVQDMDHENMFWYRQDPGLGLRLIYFSYDVKMKEKGDIPEGYSVSREKKERFSLILESASTNQTSMYLCASTKGGRTEAFFGQGTRLTVV.

This clone was seen a single time. CDR3 region: CASSYLNRDQETQYF. CDR3 DNA: TGTGCCAGCAGCTACCTCAACAGGGACCAAGAGACCCAGTACTTC. The rearrangement links TRBV13 to TRBJ2-5; tentatively, D is TRBD1 (6 bases). Deletions cut 4 bases from V and 0 bases from J, with 12 bases between. This CDR3 has 15 residues. From germline, CDR1 is PRHDT and CDR2 FYEKMQ (reference sequence).

The chain employs TRBV7-9 and TRBJ2-2; 7 bases match TRBD1. Germline CDR1 and CDR2: SEHNR and FQNEAQ (reference sequence). Trimming cost V 2 bases and J 7 bases; bases outside gene matches: 7. The CDR3 extends over 15 amino acids. This CDR3 is CASSLKVTGIGELFF. CDR3 coding DNA: TGTGCCAGCAGCTTAAAAGTGACAGGGATCGGGGAGCTGTTTTTT.

The genes are TRBV13 and TRBJ2-4; D is perhaps TRBD2 (5 bases). The CDR3 length is 14 residues. Deletions cut 6 bases from V and 0 bases from J, with 9 bases between. Germline assignment: CDR1 PRHDT and CDR2 FYEKMQ (reference sequence). This CDR3 is CASRDRGAKNIQYF. The CDR3 DNA reads as TGTGCCAGCAGGGATCGGGGAGCCAAAAACATTCAGTACTTC.

In this sample, this clone turned up once. The V call is TRBV7-8, the J call TRBJ2-4; possible D gene TRBD1, 5 bases. Trimming left V 4 bases short and J 9 bases short, with 13 bases between. The CDR3 contains 13 residues. CDR1 and CDR2 (germline): SGHVS, FQNEAQ. For the CDR3, the DNA is TGTGCCAGCAGCTCCGGACATTTGGGCATTCAGTACTTC. Its protein product is CASSSGHLGIQYF.

The chain has TRBV5-4 and TRBJ2-1, with 9 positions matching TRBD1. The ends lost 4 bases at V and 7 bases at J; junction bases unmatched: 9. The CDR3 totals 15 residues. Germline CDR1 SGHNT, CDR2 YYREEE (reference sequence). This chain's CDR3 is CASSQQGARQNEQFF. The CDR3 DNA reads as TGTGCCAGCAGCCAACAGGGGGCCCGGCAGAATGAGCAGTTCTTC.

This rearrangement joins TRBV30 to TRBJ2-5, with D possibly TRBD1 on 5 matching bases. With 3 bases removed from V and 4 bases from J, the gap between germline ends came to 18 bases. Germline CDR1 GTSNPN, CDR2 SVGIG (reference sequence). The CDR3 runs to 15 residues. CDR3 sequence reads: CAWSPPPTGLETQYF. CDR3 nucleotides: TGTGCCTGGAGCCCACCACCCACAGGTCTAGAGACCCAGTACTTC.

This CDR3 reads CASSIPQLWQGGEKLFF. The CDR3 DNA is TGTGCCAGTAGTATTCCCCAACTTTGGCAGGGAGGTGAAAAACTGTTTTTT. The genes are TRBV19 and TRBJ1-4; D is perhaps TRBD1 (5 bases). Trimming removed 3 bases at V and 7 bases at J, with 21 bases between. The CDR3 loop spans 17 amino acids. Germline V lookup: CDR1 LNHDA, CDR2 SQIVND (reference sequence).

The chain employs TRBV5-1 and TRBJ2-3; TRBD1 agrees at 9 bases. Germline V CDR1 and CDR2: SGHRS, YFSETQ. The V segment lost 5 bases and the J segment 3 bases; nucleotides outside the gene matches: 7. CDR3 length: 15 amino acids. The CDR3 DNA reads as TGCGCCAGCAGTCGAGGGACAGGGAAAACAGATACGCAGTATTTT. This gives the protein CASSRGTGKTDTQYF.

This rearrangement joins TRBV27 to TRBJ1-5; D is uncertain. Looked up from germline, CDR1 is MNHEY and CDR2 is SMNVEV (reference sequence). Trimming pared 3 bases from V and 4 bases from J, leaving 7 bases between. There are 13 residues in the CDR3. The DNA for the CDR3 is TGTGCCAGCAGTTTTTCCCTGAATCAGCCCCAGCATTTT. Amino acid sequence: CASSFSLNQPQHF.